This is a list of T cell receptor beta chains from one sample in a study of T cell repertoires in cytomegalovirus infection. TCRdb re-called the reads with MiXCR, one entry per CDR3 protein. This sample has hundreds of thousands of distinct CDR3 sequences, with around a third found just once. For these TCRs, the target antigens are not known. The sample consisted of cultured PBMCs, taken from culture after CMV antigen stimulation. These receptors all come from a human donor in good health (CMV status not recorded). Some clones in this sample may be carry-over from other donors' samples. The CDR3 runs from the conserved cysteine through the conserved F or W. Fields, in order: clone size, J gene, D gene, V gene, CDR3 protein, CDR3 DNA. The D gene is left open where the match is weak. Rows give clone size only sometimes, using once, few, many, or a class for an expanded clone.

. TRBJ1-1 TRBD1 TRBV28 CATPNYIPGGTSNTEAFF TGTGCCACTCCTAACTACATACCAGGGGGCACCTCGAACACTGAAGCTTTCTTT
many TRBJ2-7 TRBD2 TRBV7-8 CASSSPGTSGNNPYEQYF TGTGCCAGCAGCTCTCCAGGGACTAGCGGGAATAATCCCTACGAGCAGTACTTC
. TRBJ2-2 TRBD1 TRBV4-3 CASSPRDRVAGELFF TGCGCCAGCAGCCCCCGGGACAGGGTGGCCGGGGAGCTGTTTTTT
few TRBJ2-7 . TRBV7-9 CASSSGGRSLTHEQYF TGTGCCAGCAGTTCAGGGGGGCGGAGCCTAACCCACGAGCAGTACTTC
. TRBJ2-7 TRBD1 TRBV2 CASRDRAYEQYF TGTGCCAGCAGGGACAGGGCCTACGAGCAGTACTTC
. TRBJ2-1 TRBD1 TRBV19 CASSMGTGGYNEQFF TGTGCCAGTAGTATGGGGACAGGGGGTTACAATGAGCAGTTCTTC
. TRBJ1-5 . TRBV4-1 CASSPTGFGDQPQHF TGCGCCAGCAGCCCTACAGGGTTCGGAGATCAGCCCCAGCATTTT
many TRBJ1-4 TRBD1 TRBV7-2 CASSPTGVNEKLFF TGTGCCAGCAGCCCTACAGGGGTTAATGAAAAACTGTTTTTT
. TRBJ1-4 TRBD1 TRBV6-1 CASSFGDRARANEKLFF TGTGCCAGCAGTTTTGGGGACAGGGCTCGGGCGAATGAAAAACTGTTTTTT
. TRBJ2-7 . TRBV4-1 CASSQPGRRGEQYF TGCGCCAGCAGCCAACCCGGAAGAAGGGGGGAGCAGTACTTC
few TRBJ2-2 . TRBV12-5 CASPSLNTGELFF TGTGCTAGTCCTAGCCTGAACACCGGGGAGCTGTTTTTT
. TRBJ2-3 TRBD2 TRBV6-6 CASSYSAGDPTDTQYF TGTGCCAGCAGTTACTCAGCGGGAGACCCCACAGATACGCAGTATTTT
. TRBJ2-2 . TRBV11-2 CASSLRSGTYTGELFF TGTGCCAGCAGCTTAAGGTCCGGGACTTACACCGGGGAGCTGTTTTTT
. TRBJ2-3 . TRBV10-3 CAISEPTANWADTQYF TGTGCCATCAGTGAGCCGACCGCGAACTGGGCGGATACGCAGTATTTT
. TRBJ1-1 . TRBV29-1 CSVSGNTEAFF TGCAGCGTTTCCGGGAACACTGAAGCTTTCTTT
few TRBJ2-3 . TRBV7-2 CASSSLNTQYF TGTGCCAGCAGCTCCCTTAATACGCAGTATTTT
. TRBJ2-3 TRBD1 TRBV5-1 CASSSTTGKPSTDTQYF TGCGCCAGCAGCTCCACGACAGGGAAGCCTAGCACAGATACGCAGTATTTT
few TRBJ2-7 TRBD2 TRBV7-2 CASSRRFSGGSSYEQYF TGTGCCAGCAGCCGCCGGTTTAGCGGGGGGTCCTCCTACGAGCAGTACTTC
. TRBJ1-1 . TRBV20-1 CSALRRNTEAFF TGCAGTGCTTTAAGGAGGAACACTGAAGCTTTCTTT
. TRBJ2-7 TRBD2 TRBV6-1 CASSEIRAGGDYEQYF TGTGCCAGCAGTGAAATTCGGGCGGGAGGGGACTACGAGCAGTACTTC
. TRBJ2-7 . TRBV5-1 CASRVTLGSYEQYF TGCGCCAGCAGGGTGACTCTGGGCTCCTACGAGCAGTACTTC
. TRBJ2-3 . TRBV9 CASSVSGANTDTQYF TGTGCCAGCAGCGTCTCCGGAGCTAACACAGATACGCAGTATTTT
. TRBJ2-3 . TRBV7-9 CASITDYSTDTQYF TGTGCCAGCATCACAGACTACAGCACAGATACGCAGTATTTT
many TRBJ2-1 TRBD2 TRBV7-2 CASSTELPIGTSGYNEQFF TGTGCCAGCAGCACCGAACTCCCGATAGGGACTAGCGGATACAATGAGCAGTTCTTC
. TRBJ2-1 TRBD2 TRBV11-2 CASTKVGGVSYNEQFF TGTGCCAGCACCAAGGTCGGGGGGGTCTCCTACAATGAGCAGTTCTTC
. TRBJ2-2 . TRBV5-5 CASSPRSGIVGELFF TGTGCCAGCAGCCCGAGGTCGGGGATCGTCGGGGAGCTGTTTTTT
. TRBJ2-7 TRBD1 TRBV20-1 CSARWGTGKYEQYF TGCAGTGCTAGATGGGGGACAGGGAAGTACGAGCAGTACTTC
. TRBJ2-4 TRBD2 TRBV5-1 CASSLAMLAGEAKNIQYF TGCGCCAGCAGCTTGGCCATGTTAGCGGGGGAAGCCAAAAACATTCAGTACTTC
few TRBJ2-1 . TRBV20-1 CSARGPGTSYNEQFF TGCAGTGCTAGAGGGCCAGGGACCTCCTACAATGAGCAGTTCTTC
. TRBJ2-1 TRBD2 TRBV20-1 CSAWASGRWGRENEQFF TGCAGTGCGTGGGCTAGCGGGAGGTGGGGACGGGAGAATGAGCAGTTCTTC
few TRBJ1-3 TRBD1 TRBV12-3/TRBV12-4 CASSTARQGSSGNTIYF TGTGCCAGCAGTACTGCCCGACAGGGGAGCTCTGGAAACACCATATATTTT
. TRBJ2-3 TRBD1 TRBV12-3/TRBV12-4 CASSRGTGTRTDTQYF TGTGCCAGCAGTAGGGGGACAGGGACAAGGACAGATACGCAGTATTTT
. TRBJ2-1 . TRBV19 CASSIETKQQFF TGTGCCAGTAGTATAGAAACCAAACAGCAGTTCTTC
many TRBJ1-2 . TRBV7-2 CASSLESPGGYTF TGTGCCAGCAGCTTAGAAAGCCCGGGTGGCTACACCTTC
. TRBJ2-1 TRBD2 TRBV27 CASNLRWGRASYNEQFF TGTGCCAGCAACCTGCGATGGGGGAGGGCCTCCTACAATGAGCAGTTCTTC
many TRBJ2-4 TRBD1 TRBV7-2 CASSLIGTGDLLENIQYF TGTGCCAGCAGCTTGATCGGGACAGGGGACTTACTAGAAAACATTCAGTACTTC
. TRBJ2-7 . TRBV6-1 CASSPQGPGPYEQYF TGTGCCAGCAGCCCCCAGGGCCCCGGACCCTACGAGCAGTACTTC
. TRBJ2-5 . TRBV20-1 CSARKVSGETQYF TGCAGTGCTAGAAAGGTCAGCGGAGAGACCCAGTACTTC
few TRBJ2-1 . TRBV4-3 CASSQLGLDSYNEQFF TGCGCCAGCAGCCAACTCGGACTGGATTCCTACAATGAGCAGTTCTTC
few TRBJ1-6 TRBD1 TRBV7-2 CASSMGQGARSYNSPLHF TGTGCCAGCAGCATGGGACAGGGGGCCCGATCCTATAATTCACCCCTCCACTTT
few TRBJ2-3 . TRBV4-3 CASARGVKSTDTQYF TGCGCCAGCGCCCGCGGAGTAAAAAGCACAGATACGCAGTATTTT
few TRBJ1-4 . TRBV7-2 CASRQSGVGSEKLFF TGTGCCAGCAGACAAAGCGGGGTAGGGAGTGAAAAACTGTTTTTT
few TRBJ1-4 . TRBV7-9 CASSPGVAGEKLFF TGTGCCAGCAGCCCCGGAGTGGCGGGGGAAAAACTGTTTTTT
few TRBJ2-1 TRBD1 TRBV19 CASRRGQTYNEQFF TGTGCCAGTAGGAGGGGACAGACCTACAATGAGCAGTTCTTC
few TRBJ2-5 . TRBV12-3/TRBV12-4 CASSWRGWQETQYF TGTGCCAGCAGTTGGAGGGGGTGGCAAGAGACCCAGTACTTC
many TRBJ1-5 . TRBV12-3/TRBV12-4 CASGGGPMSNQPQHF TGTGCCAGCGGGGGGGGCCCCATGAGCAATCAGCCCCAGCATTTT